The rows below give T cell receptor beta chains drawn from one sample of a study of monozygotic twins with inflammatory bowel disease. Using the 5' RACE reads, TCRdb records one entry per CDR3 protein without DNA. Found here are over 150,000 distinct CDR3 sequences; the top ten clones hold roughly 3%. The sample consisted of blood. The receptors originated from a human donor with ulcerative colitis or Crohn's disease, or a healthy co-twin of an affected twin (not recorded which). Both conserved end residues are part of each CDR3.

j_call v_call cdr3_aa
TRBJ2-2 TRBV24-1 CATSAYSDTGELFF
TRBJ2-7 TRBV2 CASRDGSLSYEQYF
TRBJ1-2 TRBV30 CAWSVPWTGREYGYTF
TRBJ1-2 TRBV5-1 CASSPQVQGNYGYTF
TRBJ2-1 TRBV7-3 CASSIQAGVDYNEQFF
TRBJ2-6 TRBV3-1 CASSQGSSSGANVLTF
TRBJ2-3 TRBV27 CASRGAGGNTQYF
TRBJ2-1 TRBV12-3/TRBV12-4 CASRNDFYNEQFF
TRBJ2-1 TRBV7-6 CASSLAASLGTSPFF
TRBJ2-1 TRBV5-6 CASSSGTSGGNNEQFF
TRBJ1-5 TRBV6-2/TRBV6-3 CASSYYGGTQPQHF
TRBJ1-2 TRBV4-1 CASSLRTDANYGYTF
TRBJ2-2 TRBV20-1 CSASGTFTGELFF
TRBJ2-7 TRBV29-1 CSVAGGRSYEQYF
TRBJ1-6 TRBV20-1 CSARIHGGGVYNSPLHF
TRBJ1-5 TRBV7-9 CATGQPNQPQHF
TRBJ2-2 TRBV29-1 CSVRTSGRGGELFF
TRBJ1-1 TRBV7-9 CASSLGPSGRPAFF
TRBJ1-3 TRBV6-1 CASMNRGWNGNTIYF
TRBJ2-2 TRBV5-1 CASGRGGKNTGELFF
TRBJ1-2 TRBV10-3 CAISVDRSHYGYTF
TRBJ2-7 TRBV18 CASSNLGTSATYEQYF
TRBJ1-1 TRBV18 CASSPRRAQGDTEAFF